This T cell receptor beta chain was observed in a study of T cell repertoires in cytomegalovirus infection. Turning to the study itself: Signatures in public TCR beta sequences pointed to both CMV infection and matching HLA type.

A remark on this clonotype: What it binds is not known.

Each CDR3 protein is one row after TCRdb ran MiXCR on the reads. This sample has approximately 730,000 distinct CDR3 sequences; 25% to 30% occur once, and the top ten carry 10% to 15%. Germline values: CDR1 MDHEN, CDR2 SYDVKM. The germline V and J ends were trimmed by 6 bases and 3 bases, with 14 bases remaining between them. The CDR3 has 14 amino acids. The specimen comprised cultured CD8+ T cells from PBMCs, sampled from culture after CMV antigen stimulation. V and J are TRBV28 and TRBJ1-1, with D tentatively TRBD1 (6 bases). The clonotype was recovered from a human donor in good health (CMV status not recorded). Some clones in this sample may be carry-over from other donors' samples. CDR3 sequence reads: CASSQTGTDTEAFF. CDR3 DNA sequence: TGTGCCAGCAGCCAGACAGGCACCGACACTGAAGCTTTCTTT.